The present entry profiles one T cell receptor beta chain with its context. Per the authors' pipeline: Nucleated cell number was recorded as an estimate derived from reference gene primer amplification. Method: immunoSEQ multiplex PCR; TCRdb's copy keeps in-frame clones and lacks some. The V and J calls and clone size come from that table; D and trimming were worked out from the DNA. The sample consists of approximately 50,000 clones, 84% of them appearing once. The sample originates from a study of blood T cell repertoires in COVID-19. Across the study: PBMCs, B-cell-depleted T cells, or T cells were the source of the cDNA or gDNA that made up the material.

J was trimmed by 9 bases and V by 4 bases; bases with no gene match: 14. This CDR3 is 16 amino acids long. Germline-derived CDR1 and CDR2 are LGHDT and YNNKEL (reference sequence). This TCR derives from a man aged 70-80 years with active COVID-19. The sequenced sample consisted of peripheral blood. The chain recombines TRBV3-1 (or the pseudogene TRBV3-2) with TRBJ2-5, with TRBD2 matching 10 bases. Written as DNA, the CDR3 is TGTGCCAGCAGCCCGGGGGGACTAGCGATGGGGGAGCCCCAGTACTTC. This sequence encodes CASSPGGLAMGEPQYF.